This T cell receptor beta chain was identified in a study of T cells after yellow fever vaccination. Broader study findings: The study noted that FACS-sorted repertoires could contain abundant clonotypes contaminating from the bulk population. Primary-vaccination clones mostly resurfaced post-booster (96% CD4, under 90% CD8). A small share of clonotypes appeared in both CD4 and CD8 compartments.

V lost 4 bases, J lost 4 bases, and 14 bases stayed unmatched. This CDR3 has 18 amino acids. Germline loops: CDR1 SGHRS, CDR2 YFSETQ. As TCR cDNA was made by 5'RACE template switching, a universal primer site and UMIs were added. MiXCR, run by TCRdb on the 5' RACE reads, gives a single entry per CDR3 protein. Here the sample spans 110,000 or so distinct CDR3 sequences, roughly 6.8% being singletons. This clonotype has ten or more counts. Its antigen is unknown. This TCR came from a man aged 18 to 29 who received the YFV17D yellow fever vaccine. The chain recombines TRBV5-1 with TRBJ1-4, with 9 positions matching TRBD1. The material sequenced was CD4+ T cells sorted from PBMCs, taken roughly 45 days after the first yellow fever vaccination. CDR3 region: CASSPTDRGVGNNEKLFF. In DNA form, the CDR3 reads TGCGCCAGCAGCCCTACGGACAGGGGCGTCGGGAATAATGAAAAACTGTTTTTT.